This TCR beta chain was sequenced during a study of beta chain features in type 1 diabetes. Study at large: Patients were similar to healthy donors in age and gender (as well as in cell yields). Study-level results: Patients with Type 1 diabetes showed moderately but significantly shorter TCRB CDR3s in all four CD4+ subsets.

The CDR3 contains 14 residues. The germline V gene has CDR1 SQVTM and CDR2 ANQGSEA. Trimming removed 6 bases from V and 3 bases from J, with 15 bases in between. Every donor provided one heparinised blood draw, which averaged around 110 mL. This clone was detected only a few times. The antigen is unknown. Every bit of the isolated RNA underwent reverse transcription, so sequencing read expressed TCRB transcripts. The average output of naive, central memory and regulatory T cell samples was 3 million to 4 million reads. Only in-frame clones appear in the TCRdb table, and some are missing; sequencing was by immunoSEQ multiplex PCR. The data hold hundreds of thousands of clones, with 11% to 15% observed a single time.

The chain combines TRBV29-1 with TRBJ1-3; D not resolved. Sample: naive CD4+ T cells from blood. The TCR was taken from a man aged 18 to 30 with type 1 diabetes. The CDR3 region has the DNA TGCAGCGTGACAACGAACATGGGTGGAAACACCATATATTTT. Translated, it gives CSVTTNMGGNTIYF.